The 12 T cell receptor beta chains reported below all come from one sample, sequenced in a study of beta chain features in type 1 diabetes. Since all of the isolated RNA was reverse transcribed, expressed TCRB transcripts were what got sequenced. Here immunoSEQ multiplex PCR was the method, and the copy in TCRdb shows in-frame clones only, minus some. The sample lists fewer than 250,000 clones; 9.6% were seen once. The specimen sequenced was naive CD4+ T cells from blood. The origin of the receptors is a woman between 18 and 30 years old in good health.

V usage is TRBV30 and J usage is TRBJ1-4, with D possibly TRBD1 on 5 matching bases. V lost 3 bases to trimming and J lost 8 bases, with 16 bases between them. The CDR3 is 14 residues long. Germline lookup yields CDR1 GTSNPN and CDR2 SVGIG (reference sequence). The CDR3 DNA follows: TGTGCCTGGAGGGGGACTTTAGAGGGCGAAAAACTGTTTTTT. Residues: CAWRGTLEGEKLFF. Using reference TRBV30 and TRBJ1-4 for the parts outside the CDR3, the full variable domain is SQTIHQWPATLVQPVGSPLSLECTVEGTSNPNLYWYRQAAGRGLQLLFYSVGIGQISSEVPQNLSASRPQDRQFILSSKKLLLSDSGFYLCAWRGTLEGEKLFFGSGTQLSVL.

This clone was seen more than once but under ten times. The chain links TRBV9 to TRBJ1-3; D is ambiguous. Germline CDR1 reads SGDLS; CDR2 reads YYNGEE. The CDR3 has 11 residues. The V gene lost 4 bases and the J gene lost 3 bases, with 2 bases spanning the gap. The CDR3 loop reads CASSRGNTIYF. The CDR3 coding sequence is TGTGCCAGCAGCCGTGGAAACACCATATATTTT.

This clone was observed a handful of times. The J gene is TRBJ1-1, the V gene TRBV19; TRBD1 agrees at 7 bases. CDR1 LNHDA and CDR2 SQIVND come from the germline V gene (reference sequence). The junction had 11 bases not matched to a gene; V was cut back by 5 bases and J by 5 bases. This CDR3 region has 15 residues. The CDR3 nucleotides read TGTGCCAGTAGTTCGCGGACAGGACGACGGACTGAAGCTTTCTTT. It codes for CASSSRTGRRTEAFF.

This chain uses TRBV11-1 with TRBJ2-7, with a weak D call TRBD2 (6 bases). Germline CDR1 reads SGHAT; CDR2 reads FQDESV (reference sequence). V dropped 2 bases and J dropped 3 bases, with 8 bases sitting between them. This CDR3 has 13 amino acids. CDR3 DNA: TGTGCCAGCAGCTTACAGGGAGGCTACGAGCAGTACTTC. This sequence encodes CASSLQGGYEQYF. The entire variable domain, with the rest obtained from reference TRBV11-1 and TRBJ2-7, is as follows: EAEVAQSPRYKITEKSQAVAFWCDPISGHATLYWYRQILGQGPELLVQFQDESVVDDSQLPKDRFSAERLKGVDSTLKIQPAELGDSAMYLCASSLQGGYEQYFGPGTRLTVT.

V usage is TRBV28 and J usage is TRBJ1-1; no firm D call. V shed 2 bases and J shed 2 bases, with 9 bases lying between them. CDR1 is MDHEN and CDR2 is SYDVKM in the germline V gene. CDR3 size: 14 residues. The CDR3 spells CASSLTAGNTEAFF. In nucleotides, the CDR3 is TGTGCCAGCAGTTTAACAGCAGGAAACACTGAAGCTTTCTTT.

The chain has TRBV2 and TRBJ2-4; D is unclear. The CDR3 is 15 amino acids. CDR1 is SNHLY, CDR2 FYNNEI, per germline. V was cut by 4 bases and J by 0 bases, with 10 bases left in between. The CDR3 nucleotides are TGTGCCAGCAGTGTGGGCATACTAGCCAAAAACATTCAGTACTTC. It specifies CASSVGILAKNIQYF.

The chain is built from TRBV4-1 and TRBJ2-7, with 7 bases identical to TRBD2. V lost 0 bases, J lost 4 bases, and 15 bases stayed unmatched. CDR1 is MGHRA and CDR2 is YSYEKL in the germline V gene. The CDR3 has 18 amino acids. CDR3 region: CASSQDRVWGGSDYEQYF. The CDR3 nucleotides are TGCGCCAGCAGCCAAGATCGAGTGTGGGGCGGGAGCGATTACGAGCAGTACTTC.

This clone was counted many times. DNA of the CDR3: TGTGCCAGCTCACCAATCCGAGGAGATGAGCAGTTCTTC. Its protein is CASSPIRGDEQFF. The V gene is TRBV18, the J gene TRBJ2-1; no clear D. With 2 bases removed from V and 8 bases from J, the gap between germline ends came to 10 bases. The germline V gene encodes CDR1 KGHSH and CDR2 LQKENI. The CDR3 is 13 amino acids.

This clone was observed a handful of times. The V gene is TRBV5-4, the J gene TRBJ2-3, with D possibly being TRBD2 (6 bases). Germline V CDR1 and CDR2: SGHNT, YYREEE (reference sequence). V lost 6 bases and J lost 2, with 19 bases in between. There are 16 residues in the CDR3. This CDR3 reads CASTLKRVADTDTQYF. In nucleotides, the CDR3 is TGTGCCAGCACCCTGAAGAGGGTAGCGGACACAGATACGCAGTATTTT.

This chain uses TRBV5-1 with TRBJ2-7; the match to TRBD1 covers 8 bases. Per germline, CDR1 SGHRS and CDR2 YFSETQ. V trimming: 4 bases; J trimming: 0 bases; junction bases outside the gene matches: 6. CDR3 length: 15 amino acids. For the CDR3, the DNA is TGCGCCAGCAGCATGGGACAGGAAAGCTCCTACGAGCAGTACTTC. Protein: CASSMGQESSYEQYF.

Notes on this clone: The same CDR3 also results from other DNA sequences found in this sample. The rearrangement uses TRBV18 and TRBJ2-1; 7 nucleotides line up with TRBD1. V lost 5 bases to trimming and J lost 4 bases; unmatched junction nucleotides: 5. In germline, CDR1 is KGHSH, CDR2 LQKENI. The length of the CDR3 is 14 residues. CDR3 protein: CASSVAGGYNEQFF. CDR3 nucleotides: TGTGCCAGCTCAGTGGCAGGGGGTTACAATGAGCAGTTCTTC.

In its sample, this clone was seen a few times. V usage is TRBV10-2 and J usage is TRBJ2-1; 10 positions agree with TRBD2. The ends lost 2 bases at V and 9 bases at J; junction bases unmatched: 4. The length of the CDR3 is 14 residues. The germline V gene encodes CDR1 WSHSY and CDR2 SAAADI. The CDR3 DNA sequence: TGCGCCAGCAGTGAGCCGGGACTAGCGACTGAGCAGTTCTTC. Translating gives CASSEPGLATEQFF.